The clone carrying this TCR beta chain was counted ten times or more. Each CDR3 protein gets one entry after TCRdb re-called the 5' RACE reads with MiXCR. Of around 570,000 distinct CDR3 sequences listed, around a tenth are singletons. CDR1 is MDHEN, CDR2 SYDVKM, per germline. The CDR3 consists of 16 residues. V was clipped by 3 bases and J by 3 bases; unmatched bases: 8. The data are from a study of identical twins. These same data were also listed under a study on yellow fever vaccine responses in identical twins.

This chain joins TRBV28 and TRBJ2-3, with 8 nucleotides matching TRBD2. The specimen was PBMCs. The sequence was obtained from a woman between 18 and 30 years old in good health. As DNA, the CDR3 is TGTGCCAGCAGTTTTGGGAGAGCGGGGGAAACAGATACGCAGTATTTT. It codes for CASSFGRAGETDTQYF.